The rows below give T cell receptor beta chains drawn from one sample of a study of spatial heterogeneity in lung cancer. TCRdb reprocessed the 5' RACE reads with MiXCR, giving one entry per CDR3 protein. The sample has roughly 99,000 distinct CDR3 sequences, just under 20% seen once. Specimen: PBMCs, collected at follow-up. These receptors came from a male donor with early-stage non-small cell lung cancer. The CDR3 runs from the conserved cysteine through the conserved F or W.

j_call | v_call | cdr3_aa
TRBJ1-1 | TRBV3-1 | CASSQAEGQSQAFF
TRBJ2-4 | TRBV6-2/TRBV6-3 | CASSNAGIAKNIQYF
TRBJ2-1 | TRBV7-2 | CASSFTLFYNEQFF
TRBJ2-5 | TRBV5-1 | CASSLSRQGETQYF
TRBJ2-1 | TRBV10-2 | CASSESKGNEQFF
TRBJ2-2 | TRBV7-2 | CASSLGQPSTGELFF
TRBJ2-1 | TRBV28 | CASSPQGGGYNEQFF
TRBJ2-5 | TRBV2 | CASKTSDTLTGTQYF
TRBJ1-5 | TRBV6-6 | CASRGRTDSNQPQHF
TRBJ2-1 | TRBV4-3 | CASSLRPNRAGAYNEQFF
TRBJ2-2 | TRBV5-1 | CASSLVLQGARGVNTGELFF
TRBJ1-2 | TRBV24-1 | CATSQGAGGYTF
TRBJ2-3 | TRBV6-7 | CASTPPVRDRLTDTQYF
TRBJ2-3 | TRBV12-3/TRBV12-4 | CASSLRTSGADTQYF
TRBJ2-3 | TRBV5-1 | CASSTRQGGTDTQYF
TRBJ1-5 | TRBV7-2 | CASSSGGQGSNQPQHF
TRBJ1-5 | TRBV5-6 | CASSLWQGNQPQHF
TRBJ1-3 | TRBV9 | CASSVDPASSSGNTIYF
TRBJ2-5 | TRBV5-1 | CASSLDGARQETQYF
TRBJ2-6 | TRBV12-3/TRBV12-4 | CASSISGTYNVLTF
TRBJ2-2 | TRBV27 | CASSLGGRPGELFF
TRBJ2-3 | TRBV5-1 | CASSSASGGFTDTQYF
TRBJ1-2 | TRBV4-3 | CASSQDSWAVGYTF
TRBJ2-1 | TRBV6-5 | CASSYSSGGSSYNEQFF
TRBJ2-7 | TRBV5-1 | CASSLARGNEQYF
TRBJ2-2 | TRBV11-2 | CASSFRQGVNTGELFF
TRBJ2-1 | TRBV12-3/TRBV12-4 | CASSLGQLYNEQFF
TRBJ2-3 | TRBV20-1 | CSAREGGSGTDTQYF
TRBJ1-2 | TRBV13 | CASRRQGAYGYTF
TRBJ1-2 | TRBV2 | CASSIPPGLDTF
TRBJ1-1 | TRBV30 | CAWRLWSNTEAFF
TRBJ2-3 | TRBV4-1 | CASSQDYAGSTDTQYF
TRBJ1-1 | TRBV4-1 | CASSQEQGVGTEAFF
TRBJ2-3 | TRBV5-1 | CASSFGHSDTQYF
TRBJ2-1 | TRBV23-1 | CASGRGLAGIDEQFF
TRBJ1-3 | TRBV12-3/TRBV12-4 | CASSLTGISGNTIYF
TRBJ1-5 | TRBV20-1 | CSARDSGGSFKSNQPQHF
TRBJ1-2 | TRBV7-9 | CASSFDRGAHGYTF
TRBJ1-1 | TRBV5-1 | CASRLREDGTEAFF
TRBJ1-1 | TRBV27 | CASSLSSLFRMNTEAFF
TRBJ1-1 | TRBV5-6 | CASSWKNMNTEAFF
TRBJ2-4 | TRBV14 | CASSQAPRGIQYF